These T cell receptor beta chains were read from a single sample in a study of T-cell reconstitution after alpha-beta-depleted transplantation in children. TCRdb re-derived calls from the PCR reads in MiXCR, one entry per CDR3 protein. The sample lists hundreds of thousands of distinct CDR3 sequences, approximately 13% occurring once. The specimen comprised PBMCs, mostly from graft donor cells, sampled 360 days after TCRalphabeta/CD19-depleted stem cell transplant. These TCRs come from a male patient between 5 and 17 years old who had a stem cell transplant for acute myeloid leukemia, so the T cells may come from the graft donor. The CDR3 runs from the conserved cysteine through the conserved F or W. The order of the fields is clone size, V gene, D gene, J gene, CDR3 protein, CDR3 DNA. The D gene is left open where the match is weak. Where a row states a size, it is once, few, many or the class of an expanded clone; other rows omit it.

few	TRBV12-3/TRBV12-4	.	TRBJ1-4	CASSLNGGGEKLFF	TGTGCCAGCAGTTTAAATGGCGGGGGTGAAAAACTGTTTTTT
.	TRBV27	TRBD2	TRBJ2-3	CASSLSTLLGLAEITDTQYF	TGTGCCAGCAGTTTATCTACCCTACTTGGACTAGCGGAAATCACAGATACGCAGTATTTT
.	TRBV6-1	.	TRBJ2-5	CASSRGQRGTQYF	TGTGCCAGCAGTCGAGGGCAGAGGGGGACCCAGTACTTC
few	TRBV7-2	TRBD1	TRBJ1-6	CASSTGAAKDSPLHF	TGTGCCAGCAGCACAGGGGCGGCTAAGGATTCACCCCTCCACTTT
.	TRBV2	.	TRBJ2-5	CASSVSLETQYF	TGTGCCAGCAGTGTGAGCCTGGAGACCCAGTACTTC
.	TRBV29-1	.	TRBJ1-2	CSVDGGYTF	TGCAGCGTTGATGGAGGCTACACCTTC
many	TRBV20-1	TRBD1	TRBJ1-2	CSARDFWTGGNYGYTF	TGCAGTGCTAGAGATTTCTGGACAGGAGGGAACTATGGCTACACCTTC
.	TRBV5-1	.	TRBJ2-5	CASSSTTENGQETQYF	TGCGCCAGCAGCTCCACGACCGAGAATGGTCAAGAGACCCAGTACTTC
few	TRBV5-5	.	TRBJ1-5	CASSLMAGANQPQHF	TGTGCCAGCAGCCTGATGGCAGGGGCTAATCAGCCCCAGCATTTT
many	TRBV28	.	TRBJ1-2	CASSFIQGRYGYTF	TGTGCCAGCAGTTTTATTCAGGGCCGATATGGCTACACCTTC
many	TRBV6-5	.	TRBJ2-7	CASSYQGPPYEQYF	TGTGCCAGCAGTTACCAGGGCCCCCCTTACGAGCAGTACTTC
few	TRBV5-1	TRBD1	TRBJ2-3	CASSTQDRATDTQYF	TGCGCCAGCAGCACACAGGACAGGGCTACAGATACGCAGTATTTT
.	TRBV29-1	.	TRBJ2-3	CSARGGTDTQYF	TGCAGCGCACGTGGGGGAACAGATACGCAGTATTTT
many	TRBV20-1	TRBD2	TRBJ2-7	CSARMSGRVYEQYF	TGCAGTGCTAGAATGAGCGGGAGGGTCTACGAGCAGTACTTC
.	TRBV5-1	.	TRBJ2-3	CASSLGSRDTQYF	TGCGCCAGCAGCCTCGGGAGTAGAGATACGCAGTATTTT
.	TRBV7-9	TRBD1	TRBJ2-7	CASSLGAGTGAPEQYF	TGTGCCAGCAGCTTAGGTGCCGGGACAGGAGCACCCGAGCAGTACTTC
.	TRBV20-1	.	TRBJ2-1	CSAHARGDSYNEQFF	TGCAGTGCTCATGCCCGTGGGGACTCCTACAATGAGCAGTTCTTC
.	TRBV20-1	TRBD2	TRBJ2-7	CSARGTGGKQYF	TGCAGTGCTAGAGGGACGGGGGGTAAGCAGTACTTC
.	TRBV28	TRBD2	TRBJ2-1	CASSSPGLAGVGEQFF	TGTGCCAGCAGTTCACCGGGACTAGCGGGAGTTGGTGAGCAGTTCTTC
few	TRBV28	.	TRBJ2-4	CAIAPAGDKNIQYF	TGTGCCATCGCACCTGCGGGTGACAAAAACATTCAGTACTTC
.	TRBV20-1	.	TRBJ2-5	CSALRQAQETQYF	TGCAGTGCCCTCAGACAGGCGCAAGAGACCCAGTACTTC
few	TRBV20-1	TRBD2	TRBJ2-5	CSAAGGETQYF	TGCAGTGCTGCGGGGGGGGAGACCCAGTACTTC
many	TRBV28	TRBD2	TRBJ2-7	CASSPAGLAGAYEQYF	TGTGCCAGCAGTCCGGCGGGACTAGCGGGGGCCTACGAGCAGTACTTC
many	TRBV27	TRBD2	TRBJ2-7	CASGTSGQYEQYF	TGTGCCAGTGGGACTAGCGGACAATACGAGCAGTACTTC
few	TRBV12-3/TRBV12-4	TRBD2	TRBJ2-3	CASSPGLALGLTDTQYF	TGTGCCAGCAGTCCGGGACTAGCGTTGGGACTCACAGATACGCAGTATTTT
few	TRBV18	.	TRBJ2-7	CASSPRVSVKNEQYF	TGTGCCAGCTCACCACGGGTTAGCGTAAAGAACGAGCAGTACTTC
.	TRBV4-2	.	TRBJ2-3	CASSPGLGKDTQYF	TGTGCCAGCAGCCCCGGGCTAGGGAAAGATACGCAGTATTTT
few	TRBV7-2	TRBD1	TRBJ2-5	CASSLKRTGEGETQYF	TGTGCCAGCAGCTTAAAACGGACAGGGGAGGGGGAGACCCAGTACTTC
.	TRBV7-9	TRBD2	TRBJ2-1	CASSLGAGVTNEQFF	TGTGCCAGCAGCTTAGGTGCGGGAGTCACCAATGAGCAGTTCTTC
.	TRBV28	.	TRBJ1-1	CASSLVGIAEAFF	TGTGCCAGCAGTTTAGTGGGGATCGCTGAAGCTTTCTTT
few	TRBV25-1	.	TRBJ2-3	CASSEYKGGQRTDTQYF	TGTGCCAGCAGTGAATATAAAGGGGGGCAGCGCACAGATACGCAGTATTTT
few	TRBV5-6	.	TRBJ1-5	CASSPRVGQPQHF	TGTGCCAGCAGCCCCAGGGTAGGTCAGCCCCAGCATTTT
few	TRBV6-5	TRBD1	TRBJ2-7	CASRYPGQLSYEQYF	TGTGCCAGCAGATATCCGGGACAGCTTTCCTACGAGCAGTACTTC
.	TRBV9	TRBD2	TRBJ2-2	CASSVGVLLAGAGELFF	TGTGCCAGCAGCGTAGGGGTTTTGCTAGCGGGAGCCGGGGAGCTGTTTTTT
few	TRBV4-2	TRBD1	TRBJ1-2	CASSPRTGALLRVTNYGYTF	TGTGCCAGCAGCCCTAGGACAGGGGCGCTTTTACGGGTAACTAACTATGGCTACACCTTC
.	TRBV12-3/TRBV12-4	TRBD1	TRBJ2-5	CASSLARGQGHRETQYF	TGTGCCAGCAGTTTGGCCAGGGGACAGGGGCATCGAGAGACCCAGTACTTC
.	TRBV18	.	TRBJ1-1	CASSPSLGTEAFF	TGTGCCAGCTCACCAAGTCTGGGGACTGAAGCTTTCTTT
many	TRBV7-3	.	TRBJ2-7	CASSSGYSYEQYF	TGTGCCAGCAGCTCGGGGTACTCCTACGAGCAGTACTTC
.	TRBV7-9	.	TRBJ2-7	CASGARTGSYEQYF	TGTGCCAGCGGGGCTAGGACTGGCTCCTACGAGCAGTACTTC
many	TRBV29-1	.	TRBJ1-2	CSVRNGYGYTF	TGCAGCGTTCGGAACGGGTATGGCTACACCTTC
.	TRBV15	TRBD2	TRBJ2-1	CATSRPSGSHEQFF	TGTGCCACCAGCAGACCTAGCGGGAGCCATGAGCAGTTCTTC
.	TRBV3-1	TRBD1	TRBJ1-1	CASSLGTGGLGTEAFF	TGTGCCAGCAGCCTAGGGACAGGGGGCTTGGGTACTGAAGCTTTCTTT
few	TRBV18	.	TRBJ1-5	CASSPGRGIYQPQHF	TGTGCCAGCTCACCTGGGCGGGGTATCTATCAGCCCCAGCATTTT
.	TRBV12-3/TRBV12-4	.	TRBJ2-1	CASTTGDWGDNEQFF	TGTGCCAGCACCACGGGAGACTGGGGGGATAATGAGCAGTTCTTC
many	TRBV29-1	.	TRBJ2-2	CSVNWGADTGELFF	TGCAGCGTTAACTGGGGAGCGGACACCGGGGAGCTGTTTTTT
few	TRBV12-3/TRBV12-4	TRBD1	TRBJ2-1	CASRKTGGAYNEQFF	TGTGCCAGCAGAAAGACAGGGGGGGCTTACAATGAGCAGTTCTTC
few	TRBV3-1	.	TRBJ1-2	CASSQDVNYGYTF	TGTGCCAGCAGCCAAGACGTCAACTATGGCTACACCTTC
many	TRBV7-2	.	TRBJ2-4	CASSLALWGQNIQYF	TGTGCCAGCAGCTTAGCGCTGTGGGGTCAAAACATTCAGTACTTC
many	TRBV29-1	.	TRBJ1-1	CSARLNTEAFF	TGCAGCGCTCGACTGAACACTGAAGCTTTCTTT